The TCR beta chain under discussion was sequenced for a study of CD8+ T cells in alopecia areata. The overall study: Treated individuals took tofacitinib by mouth, 5 to 10 mg twice daily. Study-level points and caveats: Elevated clonality characterized lesional scalp relative to normal scalp, particularly in alopecia totalis/universalis.

About this clone: Its antigen is undetermined.

RNA extraction was followed by reverse transcription into cDNA, which acted as the sequencing template. Generated by immunoSEQ multiplex PCR, the TCRdb table keeps only in-frame clones and is missing some. The profile shows 90,000 to 120,000 clones, about four fifths of them singletons. Germline CDR1 reads LNHDA; CDR2 reads SQIVND (reference sequence). V was clipped by 3 bases and J by 6 bases, with 12 bases between them. CDR3 size: 14 residues. Sample treatment: oral pan-JAK inhibitor, 5-10 mg twice daily. Alopecia areata patients had lesional scalp punch biopsies and peripheral blood taken from them.

This sequence joins TRBV19 and TRBJ2-1; D is possibly TRBD2 (6 bases). Sample: CD8+ T cells sorted from blood, taken at week 24, from a patient treated with tofacitinib. The TCR sequence derives from a human donor with alopecia areata. The CDR3, as DNA: TGTGCCAGTAGTATTACGGGACTCGGCAATGAGCAGTTCTTC. The encoded protein is CASSITGLGNEQFF.